This T cell receptor (beta chain) was identified during a study of T cell responses to AZD1222 COVID-19 vaccine. General study results and limits: Variant regions that are unmutated are reportedly the target of nearly half of spike-specific TCRs. White British people made up most donors, females outnumbered males, and clonal diversity was possibly underestimated.

The CDR3 covers 13 residues. V was trimmed by 0 bases and J by 5 bases, leaving 6 bases between them. Germline loops: CDR1 KGHDR, CDR2 SFDVKD. Repertoires were generated with immunoSEQ multiplex PCR, while TCRdb's copy carries only in-frame clones and drops some. The table has over 70,000 clones, 80% to 90% seen once. Pooled samples include second doses given at about 4 or 12 weeks. A note on this clone: What it binds is not known.

The TCR sequence derives from an adult who received the AZD1222 COVID-19 vaccine. The V and J genes are TRBV24-1 and TRBJ2-5; no firm D call. The sample in question was peripheral blood, obtained 28 days after the second AZD1222 dose. CDR3 residues: CATSDLHGETQYF. The CDR3 DNA sequence: TGTGCCACCAGTGATTTGCACGGGGAGACCCAGTACTTC.